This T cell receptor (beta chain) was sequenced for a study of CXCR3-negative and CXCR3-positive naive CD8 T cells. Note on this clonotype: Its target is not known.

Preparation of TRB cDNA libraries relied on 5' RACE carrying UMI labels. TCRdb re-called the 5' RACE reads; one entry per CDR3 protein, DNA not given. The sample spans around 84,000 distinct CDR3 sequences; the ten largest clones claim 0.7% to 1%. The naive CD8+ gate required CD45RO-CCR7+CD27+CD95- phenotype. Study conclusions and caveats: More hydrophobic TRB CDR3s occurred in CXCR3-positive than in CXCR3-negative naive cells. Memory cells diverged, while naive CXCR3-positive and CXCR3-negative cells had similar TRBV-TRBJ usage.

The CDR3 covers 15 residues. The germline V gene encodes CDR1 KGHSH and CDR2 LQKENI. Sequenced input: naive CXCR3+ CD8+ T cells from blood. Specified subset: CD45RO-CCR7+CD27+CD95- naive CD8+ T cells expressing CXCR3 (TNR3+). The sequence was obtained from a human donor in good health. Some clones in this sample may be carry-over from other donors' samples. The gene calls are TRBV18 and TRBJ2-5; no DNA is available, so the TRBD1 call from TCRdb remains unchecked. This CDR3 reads CASSPPTGGEETQYF.